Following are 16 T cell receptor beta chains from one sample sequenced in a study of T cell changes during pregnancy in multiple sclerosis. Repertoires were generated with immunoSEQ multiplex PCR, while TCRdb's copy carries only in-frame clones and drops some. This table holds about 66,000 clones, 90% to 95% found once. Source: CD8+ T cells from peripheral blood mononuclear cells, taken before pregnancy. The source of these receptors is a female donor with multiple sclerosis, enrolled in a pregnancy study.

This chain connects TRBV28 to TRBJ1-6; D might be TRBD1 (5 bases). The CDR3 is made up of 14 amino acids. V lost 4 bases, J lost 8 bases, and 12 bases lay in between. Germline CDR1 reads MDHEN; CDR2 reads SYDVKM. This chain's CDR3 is CASSSRQLYSPLHF. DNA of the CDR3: TGTGCCAGCAGTTCAAGACAGTTGTATTCACCCCTCCACTTT.

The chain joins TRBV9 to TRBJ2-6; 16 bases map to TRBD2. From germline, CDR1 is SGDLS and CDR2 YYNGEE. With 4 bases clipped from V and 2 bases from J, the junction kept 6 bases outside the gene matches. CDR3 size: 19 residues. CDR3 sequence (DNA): TGTGCCAGCAGCCCGCTGGGACTAGCGGGGGGGCCTGGGGCCAACGTCCTGACTTTC. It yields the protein CASSPLGLAGGPGANVLTF.

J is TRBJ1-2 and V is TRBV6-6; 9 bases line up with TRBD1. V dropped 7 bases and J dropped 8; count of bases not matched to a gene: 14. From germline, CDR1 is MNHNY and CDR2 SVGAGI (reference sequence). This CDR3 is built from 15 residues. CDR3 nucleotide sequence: TGTGCCAGCATCCCGGGACAGGGTTTATTCGAGGGCTACACCTTC. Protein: CASIPGQGLFEGYTF.

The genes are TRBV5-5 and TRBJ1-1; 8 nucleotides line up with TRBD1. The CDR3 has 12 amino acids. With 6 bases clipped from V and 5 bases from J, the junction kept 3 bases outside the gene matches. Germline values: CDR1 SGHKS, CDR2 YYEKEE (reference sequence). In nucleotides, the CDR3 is TGTGCCAGCAAAACAGGGGGAACTGAAGCTTTCTTT. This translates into CASKTGGTEAFF.

The CDR3 is CASSLGTGYGYTF. As DNA, the CDR3 is TGTGCCAGTAGTCTAGGGACAGGGTACGGCTACACCTTC. The chain is built from TRBV19 and TRBJ1-2; 9 bases map to TRBD1. Germline loops: CDR1 LNHDA, CDR2 SQIVND (reference sequence). Trimming removed 5 bases from V and 8 bases from J; junction bases left unmatched: 6. This CDR3 has 13 residues.

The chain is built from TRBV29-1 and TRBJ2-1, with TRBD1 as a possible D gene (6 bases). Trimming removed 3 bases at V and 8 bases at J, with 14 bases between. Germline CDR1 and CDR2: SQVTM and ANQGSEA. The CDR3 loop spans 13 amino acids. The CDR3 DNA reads TGCAGCGTTGAGCAGGGGCCTAGGGATGAGCAGTTCTTC. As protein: CSVEQGPRDEQFF.

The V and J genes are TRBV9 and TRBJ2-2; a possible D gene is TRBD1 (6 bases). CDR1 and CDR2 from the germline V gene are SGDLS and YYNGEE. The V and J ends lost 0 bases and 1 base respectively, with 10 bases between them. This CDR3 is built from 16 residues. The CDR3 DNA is TGTGCCAGCAGCGTAGAGTTGACAGGGAACACCGGGGAGCTGTTTTTT. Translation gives CASSVELTGNTGELFF.

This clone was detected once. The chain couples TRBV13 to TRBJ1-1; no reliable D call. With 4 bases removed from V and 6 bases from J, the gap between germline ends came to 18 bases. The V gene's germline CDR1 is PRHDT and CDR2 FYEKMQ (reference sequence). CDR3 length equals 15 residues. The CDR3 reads CASSSPTWEGAEAFF. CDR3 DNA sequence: TGTGCCAGCAGCTCACCTACGTGGGAGGGTGCTGAAGCTTTCTTT.

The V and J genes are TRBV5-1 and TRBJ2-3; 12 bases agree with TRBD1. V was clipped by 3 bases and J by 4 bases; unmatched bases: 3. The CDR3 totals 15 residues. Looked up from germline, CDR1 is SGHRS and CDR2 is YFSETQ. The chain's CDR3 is CASSWGQGAADTQYF. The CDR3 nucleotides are TGCGCCAGCAGCTGGGGACAGGGGGCTGCAGATACGCAGTATTTT.

This CDR3 reads CASSSGGGALETQYF. The CDR3 nucleotides read TGTGCCAGCAGCTCCGGCGGGGGGGCTCTAGAGACCCAGTACTTC. The chain links TRBV9 to TRBJ2-5; 9 bases line up with TRBD2. Losses at the gene ends were 4 bases for V and 4 bases for J; bases not matched to a gene: 8. Germline V gene lookup returns CDR1 SGDLS and CDR2 YYNGEE. This CDR3 has 15 amino acids.

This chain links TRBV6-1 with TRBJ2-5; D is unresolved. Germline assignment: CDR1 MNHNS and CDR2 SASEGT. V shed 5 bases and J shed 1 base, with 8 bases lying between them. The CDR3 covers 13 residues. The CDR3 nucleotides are TGTGCCAGCAGTTTTAAGAGCCAAGAGACCCAGTACTTC. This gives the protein CASSFKSQETQYF.

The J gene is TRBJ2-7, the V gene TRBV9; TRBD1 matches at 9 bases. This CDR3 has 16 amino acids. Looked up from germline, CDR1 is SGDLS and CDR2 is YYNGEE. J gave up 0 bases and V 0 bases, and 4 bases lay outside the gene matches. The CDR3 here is CASSVGGTGLSYEQYF. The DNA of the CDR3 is TGTGCCAGCAGCGTAGGAGGGACAGGGCTCTCCTACGAGCAGTACTTC. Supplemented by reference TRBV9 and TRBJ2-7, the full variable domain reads DSGVTQTPKHLITATGQRVTLRCSPRSGDLSVYWYQQSLDQGLQFLIQYYNGEERAKGNILERFSAQQFPDLHSELNLSSLELGDSALYFCASSVGGTGLSYEQYFGPGTRLTVT.

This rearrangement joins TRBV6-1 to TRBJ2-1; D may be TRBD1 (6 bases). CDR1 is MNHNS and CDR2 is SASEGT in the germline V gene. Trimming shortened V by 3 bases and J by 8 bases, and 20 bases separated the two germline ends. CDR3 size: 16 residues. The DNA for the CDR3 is TGTGCCAGCAGTGAGGAGTCGGGCAGGGGAAGCGATGAGCAGTTCTTC. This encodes CASSEESGRGSDEQFF.

The DNA of the CDR3 is TGTGCCTGGATGAGGGTAGGGGACAATGGCTACACCTTC. It is translated as CAWMRVGDNGYTF. The rearrangement uses TRBV30 and TRBJ1-2; TRBD1 is a possible D gene (6 bases). Germline CDR1 and CDR2: GTSNPN and SVGIG (reference sequence). Trimming took off 4 bases at V and 6 bases at J, with 15 bases between the two ends. This CDR3 contains 13 residues.

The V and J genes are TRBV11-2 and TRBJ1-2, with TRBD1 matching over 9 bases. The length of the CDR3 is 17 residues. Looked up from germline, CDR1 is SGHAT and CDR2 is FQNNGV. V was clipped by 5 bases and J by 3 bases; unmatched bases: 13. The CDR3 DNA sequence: TGTGCCAGCAGCGTGACCCCCGGGACAGGGCTTGACTATGGCTACACCTTC. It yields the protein CASSVTPGTGLDYGYTF.

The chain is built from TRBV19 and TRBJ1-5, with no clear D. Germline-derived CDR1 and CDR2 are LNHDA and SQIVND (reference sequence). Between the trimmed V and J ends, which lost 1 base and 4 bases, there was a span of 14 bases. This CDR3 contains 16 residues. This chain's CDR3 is CASSIGVQVVNQPQHF. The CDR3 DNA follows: TGTGCCAGTAGTATAGGGGTCCAGGTAGTAAATCAGCCCCAGCATTTT.